This record concerns one T cell receptor (beta chain) sequence. Its matching antigen is unknown. This entry is derived from a study of cytotoxic CD8 clonotypes in ibrutinib-treated CLL. As for the study in general: Complete response was seen in 2 patients and partial in approximately 25; about 12 progressed and roughly 15 stayed remitted after a median about 70 months. The average sample held roughly 250,000 productive templates and 87,000 or so productive rearrangements. Study conclusions and caveats: Baseline clonality was higher than in age-matched healthy donors and moved in step with circulating CD8+ T-cell counts.

Germline assignment: CDR1 MGHDK and CDR2 SYGVNS. V was clipped by 3 bases and J by 7 bases, with 21 bases between them. This CDR3 spans 17 amino acids. The targeted sequencing depth was 1 in 200,000 to 1 in 1 million T cells. Data came from immunoSEQ multiplex PCR; TCRdb stores just in-frame clones and leaves some out. The data hold around 200,000 clones, with 75% to 85% observed a single time. The receptor was derived from a human donor with chronic lymphocytic leukemia. Sequencing was performed on PBMCs, taken after 12 months of ibrutinib treatment. The gene calls are TRBV25-1 and TRBJ1-4; possible D gene TRBD1, 6 bases. The chain's CDR3 is CASSDQGPGHHGEKLFF. The CDR3 DNA is TGTGCCAGCAGTGACCAGGGTCCGGGACATCACGGTGAAAAACTGTTTTTT.